Each of the 31 T cell receptor beta chains below was sequenced from the same sample in a study of blood T cell repertoires in COVID-19. Libraries were prepared by immunoSEQ multiplex PCR; TCRdb keeps only in-frame clonotypes and omits some of them. This table holds 150,000 to 250,000 clones, about nine tenths found once. The sequencing input was PBMCs or T cells enriched from blood (not recorded which). The source of these receptors is a woman in her 30s who had recovered from COVID-19.

The chain is built from TRBV5-1 and TRBJ1-2; tentatively, D is TRBD1 (5 bases). V dropped 4 bases and J dropped 4 bases, with 8 bases sitting between them. CDR3 length: 12 amino acids. Germline-derived CDR1 and CDR2 are SGHRS and YFSETQ. DNA for the CDR3: TGCGCCAGCAGCGGGGGACTCTATGGCTACACCTTC. Translation: CASSGGLYGYTF.

The chain combines TRBV11-2 with TRBJ2-5; D is unresolved. Trimming pared 5 bases from V and 5 bases from J, leaving 18 bases between. The germline CDR1 and CDR2 sequences are SGHAT and FQNNGV. The CDR3 covers 15 residues. The CDR3 DNA reads as TGTGCCAGCAGCCCAACCTTTGGCCTGCGGGAGACCCAGTACTTC. The encoded protein is CASSPTFGLRETQYF. Full variable domain (missing parts from reference TRBV11-2 and TRBJ2-5): EAGVAQSPRYKIIEKRQSVAFWCNPISGHATLYWYQQILGQGPKLLIQFQNNGVVDDSQLPKDRFSAERLKGVDSTLKIQPAKLEDSAVYLCASSPTFGLRETQYFGPGTRLLVL.

This chain connects TRBV6-2 or TRBV6-3 to TRBJ2-7, with D possibly matching TRBD1 (5 bases). V was cut by 2 bases and J by 2 bases, with 16 bases left in between. The CDR3 extends over 16 amino acids. CDR1 and CDR2 (germline): MNHEY, SVGEGT. CDR3 nucleotide sequence: TGTGCCAGCAGTTACGGATATGGACAAGGTGCCTACGAGCAGTACTTC. Translating gives CASSYGYGQGAYEQYF.

This rearrangement joins TRBV6-5 to TRBJ2-7, with 9 bases identical to TRBD1. The V segment lost 10 bases and the J segment 1 base; nucleotides outside the gene matches: 8. Germline loops: CDR1 MNHEY, CDR2 SVGAGI. This CDR3 contains 14 residues. The CDR3 reads CATALDRGSYEQYF. CDR3 sequence (DNA): TGTGCCACCGCCTTAGACAGGGGGTCCTACGAGCAGTACTTC.

The chain uses TRBV25-1 and TRBJ2-7; D is possibly TRBD1 (6 bases). CDR1 is MGHDK and CDR2 is SYGVNS in the germline V gene. The CDR3 has 15 residues. V dropped 3 bases and J dropped 2 bases, with 14 bases sitting between them. DNA of the CDR3: TGTGCCAGCAGTGAGCCGGGAAAGGGGGCCTACGAGCAGTACTTC. Protein product: CASSEPGKGAYEQYF.

The chain combines TRBV4-2 with TRBJ1-5; 8 bases are shared with TRBD1. The V segment lost 1 base and the J segment 5 bases; nucleotides outside the gene matches: 4. The V gene's germline CDR1 is LGHNA and CDR2 YNFKEQ. CDR3 length equals 15 residues. CDR3 nucleotides: TGTGCCAGCAGCCAAGTCGGACAGGGATATCAGCCCCAGCATTTT. This codes for CASSQVGQGYQPQHF.

The CDR3 region has the DNA TGTGCCAGCCAAGTAGAAGTTGGAGATACGCAGTATTTT. This sequence encodes CASQVEVGDTQYF. The rearrangement links TRBV4-2 to TRBJ2-3; D is ambiguous. The CDR3 is made up of 13 amino acids. The ends were cut back, 8 bases at V and 5 bases at J, with 14 bases in the middle. CDR1 is LGHNA and CDR2 is YNFKEQ in the germline V gene.

The V and J genes are TRBV4-3 and TRBJ2-7; D perhaps matches TRBD1 (5 bases). Germline CDR1 and CDR2: LGHNA and YSLEER. V was clipped by 1 base and J by 0 bases, with 13 bases between them. The CDR3 runs to 16 residues. CDR3 residues: CASSQGAGSSSYEQYF. For the CDR3, the DNA is TGCGCCAGCAGCCAAGGGGCAGGGTCGAGCTCCTACGAGCAGTACTTC.

The genes are TRBV5-1 and TRBJ1-2; the match to TRBD1 covers 10 bases. Unmatched junction bases numbered 10, after V lost 5 bases and J lost 6 bases. CDR1 SGHRS and CDR2 YFSETQ come from the germline V gene. The CDR3 runs to 15 residues. In DNA form, the CDR3 reads TGCGCCAGCAGACCGGACCCGACAGGGGGCAATGGCTACACCTTC. This codes for CASRPDPTGGNGYTF.

Only a few counts were recorded for this clone. The J gene is TRBJ1-1, the V gene TRBV5-6; 11 nucleotides align to TRBD1. The V segment lost 2 bases and the J segment 4 bases; nucleotides outside the gene matches: 4. Germline assignment: CDR1 SGHDT and CDR2 YYEEEE. The CDR3 loop spans 15 amino acids. CDR3 DNA: TGTGCCAGCAGCTTCGGGGACAGGGGGGCCACTGAAGCTTTCTTT. Its translation: CASSFGDRGATEAFF.

DNA of the CDR3: TGTGCCATCCGAGTGGGGACAGGAACTTTAGTAAGCGGCTACACCTTC. Protein product: CAIRVGTGTLVSGYTF. This chain connects TRBV10-3 to TRBJ1-2, with TRBD1 identical over 8 bases. The J segment lost 8 bases and the V segment lost 8 bases, leaving 19 bases of the junction unmatched. This CDR3 has 16 amino acids. Per germline, CDR1 ENHRY and CDR2 SYGVKD.

This chain uses TRBV4-1 with TRBJ1-4; a weak D match, TRBD1 (6 bases). Germline CDR1 MGHRA, CDR2 YSYEKL. This CDR3 contains 16 residues. Trimming pared 0 bases from V and 7 bases from J, leaving 15 bases between. CDR3 sequence: CASSQDPGQRGEKLFF. The CDR3 nucleotides read TGCGCCAGCAGCCAAGATCCCGGACAGAGGGGTGAAAAACTGTTTTTT.

The chain combines TRBV5-5 with TRBJ2-1, with D perhaps TRBD2 (6 bases). CDR1 is SGHKS, CDR2 YYEKEE, per germline (reference sequence). V was trimmed by 4 bases and J by 3 bases, leaving 14 bases between them. The CDR3 is 15 residues long. This CDR3 reads CASSPWAGFYNEQFF. The CDR3 DNA reads as TGTGCCAGCAGCCCCTGGGCGGGGTTCTACAATGAGCAGTTCTTC.

This sequence joins TRBV5-1 and TRBJ2-5; D is ambiguous. The CDR3 contains 12 residues. V was shortened by 2 bases and J by 5 bases, with 7 bases between the two germline ends. Germline V gives CDR1 SGHRS, CDR2 YFSETQ. The CDR3 region has the DNA TGCGCCAGCAGCTTCGTCAGGGAGACCCAGTACTTC. Residues: CASSFVRETQYF.

V usage is TRBV2 and J usage is TRBJ2-5, with 7 bases aligning to TRBD2. Trimming removed 6 bases from V and 5 bases from J; junction bases left unmatched: 12. The CDR3 is made up of 15 amino acids. Germline V gives CDR1 SNHLY, CDR2 FYNNEI. CDR3 DNA: TGTGCCAGCAGCGATTCCGGGATTAGCGGGGAGACCCAGTACTTC. It codes for CASSDSGISGETQYF.

The chain has TRBV6-1 and TRBJ1-5, with 9 nucleotides matching TRBD1. Germline V gives CDR1 MNHNS, CDR2 SASEGT. There are 15 residues in the CDR3. V shed 3 bases, J shed 4 bases, and the junction held 4 bases outside the gene matches. DNA for the CDR3: TGTGCCAGCAGTGAGGGGACAGGGAGAAATCAGCCCCAGCATTTT. The encoded protein is CASSEGTGRNQPQHF.

The chain links TRBV10-3 to TRBJ2-5; D is unclear. Germline lookup yields CDR1 ENHRY and CDR2 SYGVKD. The CDR3 extends over 16 amino acids. V lost 0 bases and J lost 2, with 13 bases in between. DNA of the CDR3: TGTGCCATCAGTGAGTCCCGTAGCAGCCGACAAGAGACCCAGTACTTC. Encoded protein: CAISESRSSRQETQYF.

The chain combines TRBV4-2 with TRBJ1-2, with 8 nucleotides matching TRBD1. The CDR3 extends over 16 amino acids. Germline loops: CDR1 LGHNA, CDR2 YNFKEQ. J gave up 1 base and V 0 bases, and 4 bases lay outside the gene matches. The CDR3 DNA reads TGTGCCAGCAGCCAAGATGGACAGGGCGTTAACTATGGCTACACCTTC. Amino acids: CASSQDGQGVNYGYTF.

The J gene is TRBJ2-2, the V gene TRBV2, with 8 bases fitting TRBD2. CDR1 and CDR2 (germline): SNHLY, FYNNEI. The CDR3 runs 15 residues. After removal of 7 bases from V and 5 bases from J, the junction contained 9 bases not matched to a gene. This chain's CDR3 is CASTGGAMLTGELFF. The CDR3 DNA sequence: TGTGCCAGCACGGGGGGGGCGATGTTGACCGGGGAGCTGTTTTTT.

V usage is TRBV6-1 and J usage is TRBJ2-3; 7 nucleotides align to TRBD1. This CDR3 region has 15 residues. V lost 3 bases and J lost 2; bases outside the gene matches: 5. The V gene's germline CDR1 is MNHNS and CDR2 SASEGT. The CDR3 region is CASSDGTALTDTQYF. The CDR3 coding sequence is TGTGCCAGCAGTGATGGGACAGCTCTCACAGATACGCAGTATTTT.

V gene TRBV2 combines with J gene TRBJ1-2; 11 nucleotides line up with TRBD1. V lost 2 bases and J lost 5; bases outside the gene matches: 10. The CDR3 loop spans 17 amino acids. Germline CDR1 is SNHLY and CDR2 is FYNNEI. The CDR3 DNA reads TGTGCCAGCAGTGAAAGGACAGGGGGCCGGTTTTCGTATGGCTACACCTTC. Translated: CASSERTGGRFSYGYTF.

This chain connects TRBV7-9 to TRBJ1-2; D gene unclear. V was shortened by 2 bases and J by 1 base, with 5 bases between the two germline ends. CDR3 length equals 13 residues. Germline assignment: CDR1 SEHNR and CDR2 FQNEAQ (reference sequence). Here the CDR3 reads CASSLNNNYGYTF. CDR3 sequence (DNA): TGTGCCAGCAGCTTAAATAATAACTATGGCTACACCTTC.

The chain has TRBV4-1 and TRBJ1-2; TRBD1 matches at 8 bases. Trimming cost V 4 bases and J 5 bases; bases outside gene matches: 12. The CDR3 loop spans 16 amino acids. Germline CDR1 is MGHRA and CDR2 is YSYEKL. Written as DNA, the CDR3 is TGCGCCAGCAGCCTACTGGGCAGGGGGCTAAGTTATGGCTACACCTTC. Amino acid sequence: CASSLLGRGLSYGYTF.

The J gene is TRBJ2-3, the V gene TRBV9; 7 bases are a match to TRBD1. Losses at the gene ends were 0 bases for V and 5 bases for J; bases not matched to a gene: 15. Per germline, CDR1 SGDLS and CDR2 YYNGEE. The CDR3 has 18 residues. The CDR3 here is CASSVASRPGGGKDTQYF. In nucleotides, the CDR3 is TGTGCCAGCAGCGTAGCTAGTAGACCAGGGGGTGGGAAAGATACGCAGTATTTT.

This chain connects TRBV29-1 to TRBJ1-1; TRBD1 matches at 7 bases. Germline V gene sequence: CDR1 SQVTM, CDR2 ANQGSEA. The J segment lost 1 base and the V segment lost 4 bases, leaving 9 bases of the junction unmatched. The CDR3 totals 15 residues. CDR3 in amino acids: CSVGTGLHSNTEAFF. DNA of the CDR3: TGCAGCGTTGGGACAGGCCTCCACTCGAACACTGAAGCTTTCTTT.

The rearrangement uses TRBV7-9 and TRBJ1-5; 8 bases agree with TRBD1. The CDR3 extends over 15 amino acids. Germline lookup yields CDR1 SEHNR and CDR2 FQNEAQ (reference sequence). V lost 1 base and J lost 7; bases outside the gene matches: 6. CDR3 bases: TGTGCCAGCAGCTTAGGTGACAGGGGCCAACAGCCCCAGCATTTT. It translates to CASSLGDRGQQPQHF.

The J gene is TRBJ1-4, the V gene TRBV28; maybe TRBD1 (5 bases). Per germline, CDR1 MDHEN and CDR2 SYDVKM. The CDR3 is 16 amino acids. With 4 bases removed from V and 4 bases from J, the gap between germline ends came to 16 bases. DNA for the CDR3: TGTGCCAGCAGTTCCGCCCAAACAGGATATAATGAAAAACTGTTTTTT. This gives the protein CASSSAQTGYNEKLFF.

The chain links TRBV18 to TRBJ1-1; 7 bases are shared with TRBD1. CDR3 length equals 15 residues. The germline gives CDR1 KGHSH, CDR2 LQKENI. V trimming: 6 bases; J trimming: 0 bases; junction bases outside the gene matches: 7. DNA of the CDR3: TGTGCCAGCTCGCCGGACAGGACAATGAACACTGAAGCTTTCTTT. Encoded protein: CASSPDRTMNTEAFF.

This chain joins TRBV5-5 and TRBJ1-2; 12 bases align to TRBD1. V shed 4 bases, J shed 8 bases, and the junction held 6 bases outside the gene matches. CDR1 SGHKS and CDR2 YYEKEE come from the germline V gene (reference sequence). The CDR3 totals 14 residues. This chain's CDR3 is CASSTGQGARGYTF. Written as DNA, the CDR3 is TGTGCCAGCAGCACGGGACAGGGGGCAAGGGGCTACACCTTC.

The V call is TRBV24-1, the J call TRBJ2-2; 9 bases line up with TRBD2. Trimming took 4 bases from V and 0 from J; bases not matched to a gene: 5. Germline V gene sequence: CDR1 KGHDR, CDR2 SFDVKD. The CDR3 has 17 residues. The CDR3 nucleotides are TGTGCCACCAGTGACCGTCGGACTAGCGCGAACACCGGGGAGCTGTTTTTT. As protein: CATSDRRTSANTGELFF.

The chain recombines TRBV5-1 with TRBJ2-1; 9 nucleotides align to TRBD1. The CDR3 contains 16 residues. V was clipped by 0 bases and J by 7 bases; unmatched bases: 8. Germline CDR1 and CDR2: SGHRS and YFSETQ. The DNA of the CDR3 is TGCGCCAGCAGCTTGGCCACGGGACAGGGCTTTAATGAGCAGTTCTTC. Protein: CASSLATGQGFNEQFF. The full variable domain, with the rest looked up from reference TRBV5-1 and TRBJ2-1, is KAGVTQTPRYLIKTRGQQVTLSCSPISGHRSVSWYQQTPGQGLQFLFEYFSETQRNKGNFPGRFSGRQFSNSRSEMNVSTLELGDSALYLCASSLATGQGFNEQFFGPGTRLTVL.